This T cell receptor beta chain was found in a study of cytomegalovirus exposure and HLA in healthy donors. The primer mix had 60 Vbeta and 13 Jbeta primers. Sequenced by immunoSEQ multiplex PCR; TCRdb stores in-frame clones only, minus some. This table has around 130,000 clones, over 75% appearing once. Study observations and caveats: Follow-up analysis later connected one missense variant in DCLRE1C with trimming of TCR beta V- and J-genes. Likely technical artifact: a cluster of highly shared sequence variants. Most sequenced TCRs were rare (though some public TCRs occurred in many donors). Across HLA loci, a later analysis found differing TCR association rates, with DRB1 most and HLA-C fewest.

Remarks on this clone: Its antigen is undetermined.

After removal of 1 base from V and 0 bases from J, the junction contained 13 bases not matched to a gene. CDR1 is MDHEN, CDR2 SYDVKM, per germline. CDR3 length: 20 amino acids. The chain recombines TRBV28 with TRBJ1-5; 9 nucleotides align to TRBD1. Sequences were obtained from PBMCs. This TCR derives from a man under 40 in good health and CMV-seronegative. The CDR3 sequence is CASSLSPRTGESYSNQPQHF. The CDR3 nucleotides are TGTGCCAGCAGTTTATCTCCGCGGACAGGGGAAAGCTATAGCAATCAGCCCCAGCATTTT.